These T cell receptor beta chains were read from a single sample in a study of blood T cell repertoires in COVID-19. The data were produced by immunoSEQ multiplex PCR, yet TCRdb's version contains in-frame clones alone and is incomplete. This sample yields under 200,000 clones, of which approximately 91% are seen a single time; 0.53% belongs to the top ten. Sequencing used peripheral blood. Receptor source: a man over 45 with acute or convalescent COVID-19. Each CDR3 is given with its conserved first and last residue. Each record gives: D gene, J gene, CDR3 length, V gene, clone size, CDR3 protein, CDR3 DNA. D genes are given only for firm matches. Clone sizes are given selectively: once, few, many, or a class where the clone is expanded.

>.|TRBJ2-7|18|TRBV5-1|.
CASSLGQAASGPAYEQYF
TGCGCCAGCAGCTTGGGACAGGCAGCTTCCGGTCCAGCTTACGAGCAGTACTTC
>.|TRBJ1-1|16|TRBV6-5|.
CASSYEANRGGTEAFF
TGTGCCAGCAGTTACGAGGCCAACCGGGGGGGCACTGAAGCTTTCTTT
>.|TRBJ2-1|14|TRBV9|.
CASSYTGFYNEQFF
TGTGCCAGCAGCTACACAGGGTTCTACAATGAGCAGTTCTTC
>.|TRBJ2-1|15|TRBV7-6|.
CASSLGGGGYNEQFF
TGTGCCAGCAGCTTAGGGGGGGGCGGGTACAATGAGCAGTTCTTC
>TRBD2|TRBJ2-3|16|TRBV3-1/TRBV3-2|.
CASSQTNSGITDTQYF
TGTGCCAGCAGCCAAACCAATAGCGGGATCACAGATACGCAGTATTTT
>.|TRBJ1-6|14|TRBV7-8|once
CASGLGAGNSPLHF
TGTGCCAGTGGCCTTGGCGCGGGGAATTCACCCCTCCACTTT
>.|TRBJ1-3|14|TRBV7-3|.
CASSLGPEGNTIYF
TGTGCCAGCAGCTTAGGCCCAGAAGGAAACACCATATATTTT
>.|TRBJ1-1|14|TRBV5-6|.
CASRRGIGNTEAFF
TGTGCCAGCAGAAGGGGGATCGGGAACACTGAAGCTTTCTTT
>TRBD1|TRBJ2-3|15|TRBV27|.
CASSWTGGDWDTQYF
TGTGCCAGCAGTTGGACAGGGGGGGATTGGGATACGCAGTATTTT
>.|TRBJ2-5|15|TRBV11-1|few
CASSLVGQHRETQYF
TGTGCCAGCAGCTTAGTAGGTCAGCACAGAGAGACCCAGTACTTC
>.|TRBJ1-2|17|TRBV23-1|.
CASSQSLLVTLSYGYTF
TGCGCCAGCAGTCAATCGTTACTCGTCACCCTATCCTATGGCTACACCTTC
>.|TRBJ1-3|14|TRBV5-4|.
CASSLDSNPNTIYF
TGTGCCAGCAGCTTGGACAGTAATCCAAACACCATATATTTT
>.|TRBJ1-1|13|TRBV28|.
CASSLTRRDEAFF
TGTGCCAGCAGTTTAACGAGGAGGGATGAAGCTTTCTTT
>.|TRBJ1-1|12|TRBV2|.
CASSVGSYEAFF
TGTGCCAGCAGTGTTGGCAGTTATGAAGCTTTCTTT
>TRBD1|TRBJ1-4|16|TRBV4-2|.
CASSPGQGTPNEKLFF
TGTGCCAGCAGCCCCGGACAGGGTACCCCTAATGAAAAACTGTTTTTT
>.|TRBJ2-5|14|TRBV6-6|.
CASSYSDSRETQYF
TGTGCCAGCAGTTACTCGGACAGTCGTGAGACCCAGTACTTC
>.|TRBJ1-1|15|TRBV3-1/TRBV3-2|.
CASSQESQGPTEAFF
TGTGCCAGCAGCCAAGAAAGTCAGGGGCCCACTGAAGCTTTCTTT
>.|TRBJ2-3|11|TRBV29-1|once
CSGGGTDTQYF
TGCAGCGGAGGGGGAACAGATACGCAGTATTTT
>.|TRBJ2-1|16|TRBV4-1|.
CASSQSGGGADNEQFF
TGCGCCAGCAGCCAGAGTGGGGGGGGCGCCGACAATGAGCAGTTCTTC
>.|TRBJ1-1|15|TRBV4-3|few
CASSQDLGGNTEAFF
TGCGCCAGCAGCCAAGATCTGGGGGGGAACACTGAAGCTTTCTTT
>TRBD1|TRBJ1-5|16|TRBV15|.
CATSRAMDRSDQPQHF
TGTGCCACCAGCAGAGCCATGGACAGGTCGGATCAGCCCCAGCATTTT
>TRBD2|TRBJ2-3|17|TRBV7-2|.
CASSLPPRTSGKYTQYF
TGTGCCAGCAGCTTACCGCCCCGGACTAGCGGGAAATATACGCAGTATTTT